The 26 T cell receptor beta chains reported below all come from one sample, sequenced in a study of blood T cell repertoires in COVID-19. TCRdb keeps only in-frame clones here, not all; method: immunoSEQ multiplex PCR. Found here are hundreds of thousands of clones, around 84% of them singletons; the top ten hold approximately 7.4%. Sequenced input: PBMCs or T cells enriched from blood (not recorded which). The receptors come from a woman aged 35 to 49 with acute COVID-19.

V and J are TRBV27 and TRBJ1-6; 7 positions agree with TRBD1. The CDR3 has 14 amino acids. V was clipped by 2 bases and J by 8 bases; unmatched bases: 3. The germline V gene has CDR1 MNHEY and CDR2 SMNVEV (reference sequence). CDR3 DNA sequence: TGTGCCAGCAGTTTAACAGGGGTGGATTCACCCCTCCACTTT. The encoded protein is CASSLTGVDSPLHF.

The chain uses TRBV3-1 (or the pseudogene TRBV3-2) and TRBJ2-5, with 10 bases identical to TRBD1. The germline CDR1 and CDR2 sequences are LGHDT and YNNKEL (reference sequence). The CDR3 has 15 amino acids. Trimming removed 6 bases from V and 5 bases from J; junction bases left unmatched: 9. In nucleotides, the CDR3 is TGTGCCAGCAGTCGGGACAGGGGAGGGAAGGAGACCCAGTACTTC. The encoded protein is CASSRDRGGKETQYF.

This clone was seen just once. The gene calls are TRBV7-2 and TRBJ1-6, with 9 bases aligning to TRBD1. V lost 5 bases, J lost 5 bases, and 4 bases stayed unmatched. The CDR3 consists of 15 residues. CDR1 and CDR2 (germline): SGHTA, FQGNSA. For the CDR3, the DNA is TGTGCCAGCAGCCTACGACAGGGGGATAATTCACCCCTCCACTTT. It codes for CASSLRQGDNSPLHF.

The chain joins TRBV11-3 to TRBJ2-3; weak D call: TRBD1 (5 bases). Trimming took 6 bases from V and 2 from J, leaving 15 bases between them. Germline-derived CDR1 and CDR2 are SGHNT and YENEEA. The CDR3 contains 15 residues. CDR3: CASSPGSGSTDTQYF. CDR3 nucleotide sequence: TGTGCCAGCAGTCCCGGGTCAGGGTCCACAGATACGCAGTATTTT.

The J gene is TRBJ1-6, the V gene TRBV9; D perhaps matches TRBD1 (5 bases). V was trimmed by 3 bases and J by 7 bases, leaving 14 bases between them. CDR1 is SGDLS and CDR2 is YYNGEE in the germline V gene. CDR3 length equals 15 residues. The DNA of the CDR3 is TGTGCCAGCAGCGCCCTACAGGCCCCAAATTCACCCCTCCACTTT. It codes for CASSALQAPNSPLHF. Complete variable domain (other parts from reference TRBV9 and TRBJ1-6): DSGVTQTPKHLITATGQRVTLRCSPRSGDLSVYWYQQSLDQGLQFLIQYYNGEERAKGNILERFSAQQFPDLHSELNLSSLELGDSALYFCASSALQAPNSPLHFGNGTRLTVT.

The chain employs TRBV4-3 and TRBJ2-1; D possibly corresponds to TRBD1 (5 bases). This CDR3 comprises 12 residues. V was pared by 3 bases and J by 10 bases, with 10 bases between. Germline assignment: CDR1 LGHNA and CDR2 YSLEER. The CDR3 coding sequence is TGCGCCAGCAGCCAGCAGGGTTACGAGCAGTTCTTC. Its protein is CASSQQGYEQFF.

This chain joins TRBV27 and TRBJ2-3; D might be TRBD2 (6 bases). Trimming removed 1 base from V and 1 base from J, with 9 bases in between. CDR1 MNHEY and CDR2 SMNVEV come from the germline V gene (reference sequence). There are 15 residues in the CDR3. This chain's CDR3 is CASSLLRGRTDTQYF. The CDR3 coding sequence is TGTGCCAGCAGTTTATTGCGGGGACGCACAGATACGCAGTATTTT.

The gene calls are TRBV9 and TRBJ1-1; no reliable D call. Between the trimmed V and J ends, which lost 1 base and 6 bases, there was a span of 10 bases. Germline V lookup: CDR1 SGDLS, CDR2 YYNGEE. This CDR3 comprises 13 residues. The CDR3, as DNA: TGTGCCAGCAGCGTAACGCGGGATGCTGAAGCTTTCTTT. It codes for CASSVTRDAEAFF.

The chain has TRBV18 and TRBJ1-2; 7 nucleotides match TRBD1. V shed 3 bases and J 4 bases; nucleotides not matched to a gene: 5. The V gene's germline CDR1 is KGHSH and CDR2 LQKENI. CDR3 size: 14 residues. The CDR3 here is CASSPGQRPYGYTF. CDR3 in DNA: TGTGCCAGCTCACCGGGACAGCGACCCTATGGCTACACCTTC.

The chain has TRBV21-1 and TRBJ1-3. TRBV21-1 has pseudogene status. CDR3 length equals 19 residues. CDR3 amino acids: CASSKERVCSSPGGNTIYF. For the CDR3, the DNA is TGTGCCAGCAGCAAAGAACGGGTTTGCTCTTCGCCGGGGGGAAACACCATATATTTT.

The CDR3 loop is CASSSEGSDQETQYF. CDR3 nucleotides: TGTGCCAGCAGTTCGGAGGGATCGGATCAAGAGACCCAGTACTTC. The chain has TRBV6-2 or TRBV6-3 and TRBJ2-5, with D perhaps matching TRBD2 (6 bases). The CDR3 totals 15 residues. CDR1 and CDR2 from the germline V gene are MNHEY and SVGEGT. V gave up 4 bases and J gave up 2 bases, with 14 bases separating them.

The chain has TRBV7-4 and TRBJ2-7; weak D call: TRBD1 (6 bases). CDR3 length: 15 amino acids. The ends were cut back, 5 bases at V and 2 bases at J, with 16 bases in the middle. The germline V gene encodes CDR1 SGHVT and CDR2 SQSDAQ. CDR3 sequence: CASSLFDRCPYEQYF. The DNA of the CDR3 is TGTGCCAGCAGCCTGTTCGACAGGTGCCCCTACGAGCAGTACTTC. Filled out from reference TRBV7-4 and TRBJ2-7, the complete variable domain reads GAGVSQSPRYKVAKRGRDVALRCDSISGHVTLYWYRQTLGQGSEVLTYSQSDAQRDKSGRPSGRFSAERPERSVSTLKIQRTEQGDSAVYLCASSLFDRCPYEQYFGPGTRLTVT.

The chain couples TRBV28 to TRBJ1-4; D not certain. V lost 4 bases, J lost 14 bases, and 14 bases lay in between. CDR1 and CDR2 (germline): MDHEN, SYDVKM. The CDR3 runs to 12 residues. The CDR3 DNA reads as TGTGCCAGCAGTTCATACAGCTCCCGCCTGTTTTTT. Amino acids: CASSSYSSRLFF.

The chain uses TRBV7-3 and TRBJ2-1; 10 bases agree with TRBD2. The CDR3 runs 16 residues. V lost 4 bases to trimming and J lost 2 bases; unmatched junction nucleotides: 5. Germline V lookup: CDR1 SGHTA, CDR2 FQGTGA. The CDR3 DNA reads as TGTGCCAGCAGCTCCGCGAGCGGGAGGGCCTACAATGAGCAGTTCTTC. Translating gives CASSSASGRAYNEQFF. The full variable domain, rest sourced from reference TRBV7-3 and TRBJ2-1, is GAGVSQTPSNKVTEKGKYVELRCDPISGHTALYWYRQSLGQGPEFLIYFQGTGAADDSGLPNDRFFAVRPEGSVSTLKIQRTERGDSAVYLCASSSASGRAYNEQFFGPGTRLTVL.

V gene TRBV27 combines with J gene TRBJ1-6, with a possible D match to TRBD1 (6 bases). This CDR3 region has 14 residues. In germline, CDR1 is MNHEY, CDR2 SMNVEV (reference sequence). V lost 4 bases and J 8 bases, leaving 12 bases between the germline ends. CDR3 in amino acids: CASSSRQAHSPLHF. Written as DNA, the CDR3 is TGTGCCAGCAGTTCCCGACAGGCCCATTCACCCCTCCACTTT.

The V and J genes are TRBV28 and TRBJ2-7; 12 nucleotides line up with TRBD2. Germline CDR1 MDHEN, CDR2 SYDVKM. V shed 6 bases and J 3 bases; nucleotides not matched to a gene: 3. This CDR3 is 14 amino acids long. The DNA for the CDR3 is TGTGCCAGCAGGCGGACTAGCGGGATCTACGAGCAGTACTTC. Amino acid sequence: CASRRTSGIYEQYF.

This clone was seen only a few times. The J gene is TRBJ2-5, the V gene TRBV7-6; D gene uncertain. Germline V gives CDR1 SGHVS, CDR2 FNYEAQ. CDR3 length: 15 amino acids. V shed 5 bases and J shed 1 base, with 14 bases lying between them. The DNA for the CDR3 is TGTGCCAGCAGCCCTACTACCGTAACCCAAGAGACCCAGTACTTC. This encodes CASSPTTVTQETQYF.

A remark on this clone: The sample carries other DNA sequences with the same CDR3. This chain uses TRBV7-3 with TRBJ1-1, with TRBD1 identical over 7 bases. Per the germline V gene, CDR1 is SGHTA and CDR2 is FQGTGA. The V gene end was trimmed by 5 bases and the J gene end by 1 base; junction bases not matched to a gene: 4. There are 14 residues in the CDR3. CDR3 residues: CASSRQGGNTEAFF. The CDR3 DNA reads TGTGCCAGCAGCCGACAGGGTGGGAACACTGAAGCTTTCTTT.

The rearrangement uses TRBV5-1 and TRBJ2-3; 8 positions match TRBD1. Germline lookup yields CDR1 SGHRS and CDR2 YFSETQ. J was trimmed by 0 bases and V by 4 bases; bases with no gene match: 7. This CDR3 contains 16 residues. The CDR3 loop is CASSLTGGPSTDTQYF. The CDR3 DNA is TGCGCCAGCAGCCTAACAGGGGGTCCTAGCACAGATACGCAGTATTTT.

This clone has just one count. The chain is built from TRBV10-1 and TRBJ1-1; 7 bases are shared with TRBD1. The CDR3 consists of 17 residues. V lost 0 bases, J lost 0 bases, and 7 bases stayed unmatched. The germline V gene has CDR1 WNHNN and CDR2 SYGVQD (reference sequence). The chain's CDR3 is CASSESNGQAVNTEAFF. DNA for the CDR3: TGCGCCAGCAGTGAGTCGAACGGACAGGCGGTGAACACTGAAGCTTTCTTT.

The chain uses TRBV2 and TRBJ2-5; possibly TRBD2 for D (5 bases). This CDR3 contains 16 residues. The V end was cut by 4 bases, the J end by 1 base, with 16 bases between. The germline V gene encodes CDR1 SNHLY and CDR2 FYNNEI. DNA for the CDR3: TGTGCCAGCAGTGCCAGGAGAGGGAACATCCAAGAGACCCAGTACTTC. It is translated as CASSARRGNIQETQYF.

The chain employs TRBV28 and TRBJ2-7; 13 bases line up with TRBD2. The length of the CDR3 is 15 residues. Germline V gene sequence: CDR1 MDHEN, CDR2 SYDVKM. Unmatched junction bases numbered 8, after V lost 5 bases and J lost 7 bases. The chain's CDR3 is CASSNPGLAGREQYF. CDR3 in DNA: TGTGCCAGCAGTAACCCGGGACTAGCGGGGCGGGAGCAGTACTTC. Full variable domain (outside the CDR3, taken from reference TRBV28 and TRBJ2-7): DVKVTQSSRYLVKRTGEKVFLECVQDMDHENMFWYRQDPGLGLRLIYFSYDVKMKEKGDIPEGYSVSREKKERFSLILESASTNQTSMYLCASSNPGLAGREQYFGPGTRLTVT.

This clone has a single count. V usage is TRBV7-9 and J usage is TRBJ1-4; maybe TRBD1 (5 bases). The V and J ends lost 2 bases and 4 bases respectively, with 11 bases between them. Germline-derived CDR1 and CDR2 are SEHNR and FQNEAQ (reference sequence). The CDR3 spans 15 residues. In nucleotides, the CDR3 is TGTGCCAGCAGCTTATCGGGGGACCATAATGAAAAACTGTTTTTT. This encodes CASSLSGDHNEKLFF.

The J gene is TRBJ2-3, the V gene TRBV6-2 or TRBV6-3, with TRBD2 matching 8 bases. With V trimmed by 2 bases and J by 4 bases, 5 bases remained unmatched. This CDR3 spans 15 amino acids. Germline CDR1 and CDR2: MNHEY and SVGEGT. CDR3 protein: CASSYSGSGADTQYF. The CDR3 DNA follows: TGTGCCAGCAGTTACAGCGGGAGCGGCGCAGATACGCAGTATTTT.

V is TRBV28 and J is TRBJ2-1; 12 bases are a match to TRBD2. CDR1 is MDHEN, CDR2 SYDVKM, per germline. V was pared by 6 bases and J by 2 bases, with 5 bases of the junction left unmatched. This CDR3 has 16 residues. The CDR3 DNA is TGTGCCAGCAGCCCGACTAGCGGGAGTACCTACAATGAGCAGTTCTTC. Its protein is CASSPTSGSTYNEQFF.

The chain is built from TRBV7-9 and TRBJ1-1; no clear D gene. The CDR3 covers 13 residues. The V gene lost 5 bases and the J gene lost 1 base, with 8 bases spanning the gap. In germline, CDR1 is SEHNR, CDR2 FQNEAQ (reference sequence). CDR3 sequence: CASSPQPNTEAFF. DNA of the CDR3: TGTGCCAGCAGCCCACAGCCGAACACTGAAGCTTTCTTT. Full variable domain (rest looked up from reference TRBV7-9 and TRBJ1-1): DTGVSQNPRHKITKRGQNVTFRCDPISEHNRLYWYRQTLGQGPEFLTYFQNEAQLEKSRLLSDRFSAERPKGSFSTLEIQRTEQGDSAMYLCASSPQPNTEAFFGQGTRLTVV.